This TCR beta chain was profiled in a study of T-cell reconstitution after alpha-beta-depleted transplantation in children. The germline V gene encodes CDR1 LGHDT and CDR2 YNNKEL (reference sequence). V shed 5 bases, J shed 5 bases, and the junction held 7 bases outside the gene matches. CDR3 length: 16 residues. Unique molecular identifiers were incorporated when the TCRbeta library was constructed. TCRdb called the PCR reads again in MiXCR, with one record for every CDR3 protein. The sample has some 550,000 distinct CDR3 sequences, around 18% seen once; the top ten hold roughly 3.3%. This sample comprised PBMCs from the stem cell graft donor, obtained from the stem cell graft. The chain couples TRBV3-1 to TRBJ2-1; the match to TRBD2 covers 12 bases. The receptor comes from a human donor who donated a stem cell graft to a child with acute lymphoblastic leukemia. This CDR3 is CASSDRLAGVNNEQFF. DNA for the CDR3: TGTGCCAGCAGCGACCGACTAGCGGGAGTTAACAATGAGCAGTTCTTC.